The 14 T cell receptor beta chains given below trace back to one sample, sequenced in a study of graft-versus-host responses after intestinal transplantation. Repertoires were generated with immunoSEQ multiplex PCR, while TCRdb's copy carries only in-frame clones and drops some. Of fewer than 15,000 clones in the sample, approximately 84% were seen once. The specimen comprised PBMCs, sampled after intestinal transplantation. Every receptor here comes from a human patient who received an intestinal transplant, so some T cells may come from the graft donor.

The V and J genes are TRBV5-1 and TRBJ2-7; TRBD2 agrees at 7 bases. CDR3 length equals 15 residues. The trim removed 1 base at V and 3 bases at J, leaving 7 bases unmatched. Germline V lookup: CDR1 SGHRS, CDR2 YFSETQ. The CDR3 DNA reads TGCGCCAGCAGCTTGAGGGCGGGAGCGTTCTACGAGCAGTACTTC. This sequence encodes CASSLRAGAFYEQYF.

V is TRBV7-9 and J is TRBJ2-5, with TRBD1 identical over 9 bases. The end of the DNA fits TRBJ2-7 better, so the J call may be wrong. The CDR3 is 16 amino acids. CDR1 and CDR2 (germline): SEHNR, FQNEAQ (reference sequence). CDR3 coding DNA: TGTGCCAGCAGCCGACCGGGACAGGGACATCCTGGCGAGCAGTACTTC. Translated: CASSRPGQGHPGEQYF.

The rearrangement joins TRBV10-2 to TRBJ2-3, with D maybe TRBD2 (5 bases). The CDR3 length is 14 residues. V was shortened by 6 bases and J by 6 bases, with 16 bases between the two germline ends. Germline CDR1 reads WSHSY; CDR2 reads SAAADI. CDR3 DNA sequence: TGCGCCAGCAGAAAACTAGGGCTTTCGGATACGCAGTATTTT. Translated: CASRKLGLSDTQYF.

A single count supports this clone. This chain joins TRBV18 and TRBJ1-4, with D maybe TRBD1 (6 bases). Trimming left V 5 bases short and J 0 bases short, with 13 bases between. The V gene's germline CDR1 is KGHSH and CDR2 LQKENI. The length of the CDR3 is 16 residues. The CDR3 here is CASSRTGITTNEKLFF. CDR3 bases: TGTGCCAGCTCAAGAACAGGGATTACAACTAATGAAAAACTGTTTTTT.

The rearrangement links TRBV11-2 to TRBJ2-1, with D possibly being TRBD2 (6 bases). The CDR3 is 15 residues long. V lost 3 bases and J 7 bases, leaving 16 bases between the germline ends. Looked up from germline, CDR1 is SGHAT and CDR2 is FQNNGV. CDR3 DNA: TGTGCCAGCAGCTTTGAGCGCGGGAAGATAAATGAGCAGTTCTTC. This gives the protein CASSFERGKINEQFF.

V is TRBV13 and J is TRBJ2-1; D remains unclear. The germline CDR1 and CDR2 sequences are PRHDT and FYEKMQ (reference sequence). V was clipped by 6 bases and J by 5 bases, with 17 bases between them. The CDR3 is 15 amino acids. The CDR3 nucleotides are TGTGCCAGCAGTTACTCCTTACGAAGGAACAATGAGCAGTTCTTC. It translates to CASSYSLRRNNEQFF. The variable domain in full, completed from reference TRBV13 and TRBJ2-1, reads AAGVIQSPRHLIKEKRETATLKCYPIPRHDTVYWYQQGPGQDPQFLISFYEKMQSDKGSIPDRFSAQQFSDYHSELNMSSLELGDSALYFCASSYSLRRNNEQFFGPGTRLTVL.

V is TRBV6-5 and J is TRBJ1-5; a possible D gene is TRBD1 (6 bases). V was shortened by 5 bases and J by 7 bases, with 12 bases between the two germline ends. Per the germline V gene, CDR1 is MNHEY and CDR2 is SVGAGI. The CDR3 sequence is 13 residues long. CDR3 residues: CASSHTGRQPQHF. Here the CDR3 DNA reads TGTGCCAGCAGTCACACAGGGAGACAGCCCCAGCATTTT.

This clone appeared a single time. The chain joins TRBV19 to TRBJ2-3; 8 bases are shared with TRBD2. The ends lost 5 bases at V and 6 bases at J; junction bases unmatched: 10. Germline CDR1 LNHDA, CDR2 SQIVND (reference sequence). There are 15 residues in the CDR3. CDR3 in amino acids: CASSQSGLAGDTQYF. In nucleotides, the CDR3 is TGTGCCAGTAGTCAGTCGGGGCTAGCGGGCGATACGCAGTATTTT. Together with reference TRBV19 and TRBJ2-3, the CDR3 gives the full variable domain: DGGITQSPKYLFRKEGQNVTLSCEQNLNHDAMYWYRQDPGQGLRLIYYSQIVNDFQKGDIAEGYSVSREKKESFPLTVTSAQKNPTAFYLCASSQSGLAGDTQYFGPGTRLTVL.

As DNA, the CDR3 is TGTGCCAGCAGCTTTGGCGGGAACACTGAAGCTTTCTTT. The encoded protein is CASSFGGNTEAFF. This chain joins TRBV7-9 and TRBJ1-1; no clear D. CDR1 is SEHNR, CDR2 FQNEAQ, per germline (reference sequence). CDR3 length: 13 amino acids. The V and J ends lost 3 bases and 1 base respectively, with 6 bases between them.

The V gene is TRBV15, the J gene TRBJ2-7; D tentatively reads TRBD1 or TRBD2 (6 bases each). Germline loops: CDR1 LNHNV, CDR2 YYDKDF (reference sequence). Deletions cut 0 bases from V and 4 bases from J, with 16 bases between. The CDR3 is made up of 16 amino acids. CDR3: CATSRDRGRQGYEQYF. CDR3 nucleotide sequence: TGTGCCACCAGCAGAGATCGGGGGCGGCAGGGGTACGAGCAGTACTTC.

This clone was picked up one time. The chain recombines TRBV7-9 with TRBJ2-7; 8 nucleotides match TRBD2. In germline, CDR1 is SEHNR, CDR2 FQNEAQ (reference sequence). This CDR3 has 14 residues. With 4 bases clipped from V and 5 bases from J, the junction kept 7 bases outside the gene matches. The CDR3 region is CASSSHGLANEQYF. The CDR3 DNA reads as TGTGCCAGCAGCTCACATGGACTAGCTAACGAGCAGTACTTC.

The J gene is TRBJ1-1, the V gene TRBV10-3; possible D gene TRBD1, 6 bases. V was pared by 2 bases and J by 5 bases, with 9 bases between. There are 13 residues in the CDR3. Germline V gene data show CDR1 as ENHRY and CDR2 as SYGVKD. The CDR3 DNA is TGTGCCATCAGTGAGCCAGGGGAAACTGAAGCTTTCTTT. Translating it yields CAISEPGETEAFF.

The CDR3 coding sequence is TGTGCCAGCAGCGACCCCAACAACAAACCGGGACTGAGCACAGATACGCAGTATTTT. It specifies CASSDPNNKPGLSTDTQYF. This chain uses TRBV9 with TRBJ2-3, with D tentatively TRBD2 (6 bases). The CDR3 totals 19 residues. Trimming took 3 bases from V and 0 from J, leaving 23 bases between them. Germline CDR1 is SGDLS and CDR2 is YYNGEE. Complete variable domain (other parts from reference TRBV9 and TRBJ2-3): DSGVTQTPKHLITATGQRVTLRCSPRSGDLSVYWYQQSLDQGLQFLIQYYNGEERAKGNILERFSAQQFPDLHSELNLSSLELGDSALYFCASSDPNNKPGLSTDTQYFGPGTRLTVL.

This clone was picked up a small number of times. The CDR3 nucleotides read TGTGCCAGCAGTGTCTTAGCGGGGGGCACAGATACGCAGTATTTT. Residues: CASSVLAGGTDTQYF. V usage is TRBV6-4 and J usage is TRBJ2-3; 9 bases map to TRBD2. V lost 4 bases, J lost 1 base, and 3 bases stayed unmatched. This CDR3 contains 15 residues. Germline loops: CDR1 MRHNA, CDR2 SNTAGT.